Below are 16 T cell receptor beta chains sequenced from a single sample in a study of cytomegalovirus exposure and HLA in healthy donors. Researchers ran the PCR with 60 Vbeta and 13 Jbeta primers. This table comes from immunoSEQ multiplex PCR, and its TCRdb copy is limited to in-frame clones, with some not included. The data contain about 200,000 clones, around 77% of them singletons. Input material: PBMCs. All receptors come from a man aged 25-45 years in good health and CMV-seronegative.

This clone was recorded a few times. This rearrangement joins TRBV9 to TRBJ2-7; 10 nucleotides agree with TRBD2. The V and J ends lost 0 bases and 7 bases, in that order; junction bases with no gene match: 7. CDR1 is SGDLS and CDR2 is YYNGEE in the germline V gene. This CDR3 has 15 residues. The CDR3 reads CASSVGSGRAGEQYF. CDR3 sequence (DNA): TGTGCCAGCAGCGTAGGCAGCGGGAGGGCCGGGGAGCAGTACTTC.

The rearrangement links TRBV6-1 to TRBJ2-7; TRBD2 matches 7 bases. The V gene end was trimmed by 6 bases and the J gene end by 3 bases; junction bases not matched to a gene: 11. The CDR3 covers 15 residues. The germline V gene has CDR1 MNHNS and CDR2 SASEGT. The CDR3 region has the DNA TGTGCCAGCAGCATTAACGGGGGAGGGAACTACGAGCAGTACTTC. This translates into CASSINGGGNYEQYF.

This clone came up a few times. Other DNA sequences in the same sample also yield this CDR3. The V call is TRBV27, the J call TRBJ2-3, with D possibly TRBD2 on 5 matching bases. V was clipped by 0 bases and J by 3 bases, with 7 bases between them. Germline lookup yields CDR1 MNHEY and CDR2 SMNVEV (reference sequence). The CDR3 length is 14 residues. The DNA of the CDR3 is TGTGCCAGCAGTTTATCGGCGGGTACAGATACGCAGTATTTT. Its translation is CASSLSAGTDTQYF.

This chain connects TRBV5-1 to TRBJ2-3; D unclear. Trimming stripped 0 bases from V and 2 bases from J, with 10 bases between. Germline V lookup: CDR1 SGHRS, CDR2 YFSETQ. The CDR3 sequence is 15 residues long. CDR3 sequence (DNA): TGCGCCAGCAGCTTGGGAGCGTCCTTCACAGATACGCAGTATTTT. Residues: CASSLGASFTDTQYF.

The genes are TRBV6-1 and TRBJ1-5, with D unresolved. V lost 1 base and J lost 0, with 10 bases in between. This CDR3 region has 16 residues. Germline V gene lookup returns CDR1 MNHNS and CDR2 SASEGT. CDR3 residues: CASSEVGDGSNQPQHF. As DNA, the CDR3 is TGTGCCAGCAGTGAAGTGGGCGACGGTAGCAATCAGCCCCAGCATTTT.

CDR3 residues: CASSLAGGSANEKLFF. DNA of the CDR3: TGTGCCAGCAGCTTGGCCGGAGGGTCGGCTAATGAAAAACTGTTTTTT. The V gene is TRBV5-6, the J gene TRBJ1-4, with D unresolved. Germline V gene lookup returns CDR1 SGHDT and CDR2 YYEEEE. Trimming left V 0 bases short and J 3 bases short, with 12 bases between. This CDR3 is built from 16 residues. The whole variable domain, filled in from reference TRBV5-6 and TRBJ1-4, reads DAGVTQSPTHLIKTRGQQVTLRCSPKSGHDTVSWYQQALGQGPQFIFQYYEEEERQRGNFPDRFSGHQFPNYSSELNVNALLLGDSALYLCASSLAGGSANEKLFFGSGTQLSVL.

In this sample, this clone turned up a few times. The CDR3 coding sequence is TGTGCCAGCAGTGGATCCGGCAGGGACAAGTACAATGAGCAGTTCTTC. It specifies CASSGSGRDKYNEQFF. The rearrangement joins TRBV6-1 to TRBJ2-1, with a possible D match to TRBD1 (6 bases). The V and J ends lost 4 bases and 4 bases respectively, with 17 bases between them. CDR3 length: 16 residues. The germline V gene has CDR1 MNHNS and CDR2 SASEGT.

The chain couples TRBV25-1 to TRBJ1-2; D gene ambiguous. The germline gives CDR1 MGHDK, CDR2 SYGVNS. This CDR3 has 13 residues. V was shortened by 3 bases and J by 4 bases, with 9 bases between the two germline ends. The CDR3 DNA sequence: TGTGCCAGCAGTGATACCGGGTCCTATGGCTACACCTTC. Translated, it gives CASSDTGSYGYTF.

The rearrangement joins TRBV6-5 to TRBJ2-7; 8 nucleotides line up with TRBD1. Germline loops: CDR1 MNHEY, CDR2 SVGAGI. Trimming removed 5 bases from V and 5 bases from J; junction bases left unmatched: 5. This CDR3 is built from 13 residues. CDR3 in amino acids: CASSNPGGHEQYF. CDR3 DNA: TGTGCCAGCAGTAACCCAGGGGGCCACGAGCAGTACTTC.

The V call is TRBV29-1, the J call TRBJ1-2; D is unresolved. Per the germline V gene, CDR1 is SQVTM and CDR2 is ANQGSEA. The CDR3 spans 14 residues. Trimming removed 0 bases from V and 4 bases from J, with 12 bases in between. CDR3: CSVEDTVKIYGYTF. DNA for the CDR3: TGCAGCGTTGAAGATACGGTCAAGATCTATGGCTACACCTTC.

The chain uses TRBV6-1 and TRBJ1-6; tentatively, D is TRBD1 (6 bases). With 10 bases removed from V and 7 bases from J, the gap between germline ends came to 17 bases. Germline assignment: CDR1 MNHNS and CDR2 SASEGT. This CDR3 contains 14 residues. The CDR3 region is CANALQGINSPLHF. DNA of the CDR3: TGTGCCAACGCGCTACAGGGCATCAATTCACCCCTCCACTTT.

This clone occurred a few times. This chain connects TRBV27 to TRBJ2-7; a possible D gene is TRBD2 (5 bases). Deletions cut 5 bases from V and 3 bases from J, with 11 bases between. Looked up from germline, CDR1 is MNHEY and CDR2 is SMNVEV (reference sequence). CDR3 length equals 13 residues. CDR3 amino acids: CASSGLNHYEQYF. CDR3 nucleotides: TGTGCCAGCAGTGGACTCAATCACTACGAGCAGTACTTC.

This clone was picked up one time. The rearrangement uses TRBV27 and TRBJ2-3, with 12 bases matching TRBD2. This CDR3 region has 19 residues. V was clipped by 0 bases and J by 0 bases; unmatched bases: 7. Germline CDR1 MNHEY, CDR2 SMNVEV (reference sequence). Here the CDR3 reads CASSLSASGTSGSTDTQYF. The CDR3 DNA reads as TGTGCCAGCAGTTTATCGGCCTCCGGGACTAGCGGGAGCACAGATACGCAGTATTTT.

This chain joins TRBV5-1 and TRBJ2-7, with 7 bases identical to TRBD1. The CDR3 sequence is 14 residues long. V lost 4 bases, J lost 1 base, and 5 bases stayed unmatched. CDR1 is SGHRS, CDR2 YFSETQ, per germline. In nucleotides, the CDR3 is TGCGCCAGCAGCGAACAGGGGAAGTCCTACGAGCAGTACTTC. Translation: CASSEQGKSYEQYF.

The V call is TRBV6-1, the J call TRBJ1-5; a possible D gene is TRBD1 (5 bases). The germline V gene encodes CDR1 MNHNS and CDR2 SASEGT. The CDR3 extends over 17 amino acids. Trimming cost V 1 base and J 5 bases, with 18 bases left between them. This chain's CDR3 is CASSEGAGGGWYQPQHF. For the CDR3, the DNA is TGTGCCAGCAGTGAAGGGGCGGGGGGTGGCTGGTATCAGCCCCAGCATTTT.

The CDR3 nucleotides read TGTGCCAGCTCATGGGATAGCGGAGGGACCTACGAGCAGTACTTC. Its protein is CASSWDSGGTYEQYF. The V call is TRBV18, the J call TRBJ2-7, with D possibly matching TRBD2 (6 bases). Trimming left V 5 bases short and J 2 bases short, with 16 bases between. The CDR3 covers 15 residues. CDR1 KGHSH and CDR2 LQKENI come from the germline V gene. The full variable domain, rest sourced from reference TRBV18 and TRBJ2-7, is NAGVMQNPRHLVRRRGQEARLRCSPMKGHSHVYWYRQLPEEGLKFMVYLQKENIIDESGMPKERFSAEFPKEGPSILRIQQVVRGDSAAYFCASSWDSGGTYEQYFGPGTRLTVT.